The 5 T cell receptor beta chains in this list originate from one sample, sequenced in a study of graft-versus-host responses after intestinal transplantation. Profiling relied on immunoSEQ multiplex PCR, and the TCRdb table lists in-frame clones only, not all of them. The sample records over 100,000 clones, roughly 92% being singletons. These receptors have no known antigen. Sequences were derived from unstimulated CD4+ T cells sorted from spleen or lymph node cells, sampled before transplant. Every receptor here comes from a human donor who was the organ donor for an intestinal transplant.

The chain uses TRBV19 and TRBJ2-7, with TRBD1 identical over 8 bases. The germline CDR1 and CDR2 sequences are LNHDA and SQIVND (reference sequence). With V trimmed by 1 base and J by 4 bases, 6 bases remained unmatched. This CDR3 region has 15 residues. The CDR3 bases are TGTGCCAGTAGTATAGTTGGACAGGGTTTTTACGAGCAGTACTTC. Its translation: CASSIVGQGFYEQYF. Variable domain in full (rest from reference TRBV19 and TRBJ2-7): DGGITQSPKYLFRKEGQNVTLSCEQNLNHDAMYWYRQDPGQGLRLIYYSQIVNDFQKGDIAEGYSVSREKKESFPLTVTSAQKNPTAFYLCASSIVGQGFYEQYFGPGTRLTVT.

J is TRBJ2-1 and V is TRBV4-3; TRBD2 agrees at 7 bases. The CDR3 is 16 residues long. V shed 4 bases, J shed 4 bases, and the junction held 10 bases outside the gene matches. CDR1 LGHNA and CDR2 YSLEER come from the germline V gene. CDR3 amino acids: CASSPYPSGDYNEQFF. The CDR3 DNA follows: TGCGCCAGCAGCCCCTATCCTAGCGGAGATTACAATGAGCAGTTCTTC.

The CDR3 reads CASSPGLQTYNEQFF. The CDR3 DNA reads as TGTGCCAGCAGTCCGGGACTCCAAACCTACAATGAGCAGTTCTTC. V and J are TRBV6-5 and TRBJ2-1; TRBD2 is a possible D gene (6 bases). Germline V lookup: CDR1 MNHEY, CDR2 SVGAGI. Trimming took off 5 bases at V and 2 bases at J, with 13 bases between the two ends. The CDR3 covers 15 residues.

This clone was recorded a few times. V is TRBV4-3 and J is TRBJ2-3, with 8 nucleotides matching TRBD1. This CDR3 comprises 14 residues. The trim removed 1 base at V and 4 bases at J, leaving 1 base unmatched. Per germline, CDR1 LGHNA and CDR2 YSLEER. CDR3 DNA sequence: TGCGCCAGCAGCCAAGGCAGGGGGCCAGATACGCAGTATTTT. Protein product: CASSQGRGPDTQYF.

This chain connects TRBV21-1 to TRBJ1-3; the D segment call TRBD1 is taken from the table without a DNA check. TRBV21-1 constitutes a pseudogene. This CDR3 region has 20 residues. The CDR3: CASSRKREGQGGRSGNTIYF. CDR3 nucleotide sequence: TGTGCCAGCAGCCGAAAACGTGAGGGACAGGGAGGCAGATCTGGAAACACCATATATTTT.